Below are 23 T cell receptor beta chains sequenced from a single sample in a study of blood T cell repertoires in COVID-19. Generated by immunoSEQ multiplex PCR, the TCRdb table keeps only in-frame clones and is missing some. This sample carries around 62,000 clones, 85% of them seen once, and the ten largest clones take more than 20%. The sequenced sample consisted of peripheral blood. Receptors were obtained from a middle-aged man with acute or convalescent COVID-19.

The CDR3 protein is CASRPLAGGTDEQYV. For the CDR3, the DNA is TGCGCCAGCAGGCCACTAGCGGGGGGTACGGACGAGCAGTACGTC. This sequence joins TRBV5-1 and TRBJ2-7; 12 nucleotides align to TRBD2. With 5 bases clipped from V and 5 bases from J, the junction kept 8 bases outside the gene matches. Per the germline V gene, CDR1 is SGHRS and CDR2 is YFSETQ. The CDR3 totals 15 residues.

This chain connects TRBV5-5 to TRBJ2-2, with TRBD2 matching 12 bases. V dropped 1 base and J dropped 0; count of bases not matched to a gene: 4. CDR1 is SGHKS, CDR2 YYEKEE, per germline (reference sequence). This CDR3 has 18 residues. CDR3 in DNA: TGTGCCAGCAGCTTGTTATCTAGCGGGGGGGCGAACACCGGGGAGCTGTTTTTT. Its translation is CASSLLSSGGANTGELFF.

This chain connects TRBV27 to TRBJ2-3; D possibly corresponds to TRBD1 (6 bases). V dropped 2 bases and J dropped 0 bases, with 12 bases sitting between them. The CDR3 is made up of 16 amino acids. Germline V lookup: CDR1 MNHEY, CDR2 SMNVEV (reference sequence). The CDR3 DNA is TGTGCCAGCAGTTTACGACAGGTATACAGCACAGATACGCAGTATTTT. Translated: CASSLRQVYSTDTQYF.

This clone was detected once. This chain uses TRBV5-5 with TRBJ1-2, with 11 positions matching TRBD1. The germline gives CDR1 SGHKS, CDR2 YYEKEE (reference sequence). Trimming cost V 4 bases and J 0 bases; bases outside gene matches: 11. CDR3 length: 18 residues. CDR3 amino acids: CASSQAGQGAEANYGYTF. The CDR3 DNA reads as TGTGCCAGCAGCCAGGCCGGACAGGGGGCCGAAGCTAACTATGGCTACACCTTC.

Regarding this clone: The same CDR3 arises from other DNA sequences in this sample as well. The chain's CDR3 is CAISEGASYEQYF. For the CDR3, the DNA is TGTGCCATCAGTGAAGGGGCATCCTACGAGCAGTACTTC. The V gene is TRBV10-3, the J gene TRBJ2-7; perhaps TRBD1 as D (5 bases). Germline V gene lookup returns CDR1 ENHRY and CDR2 SYGVKD. V gave up 3 bases and J gave up 1 base, with 7 bases separating them. The CDR3 consists of 13 residues.

This chain links TRBV4-1 with TRBJ2-6; D is unresolved. The CDR3 loop spans 14 amino acids. CDR1 and CDR2 from the germline V gene are MGHRA and YSYEKL. V gave up 2 bases and J gave up 4 bases, with 6 bases separating them. The CDR3 sequence: CASSQLPGANVLTF. The DNA for the CDR3 is TGCGCCAGCAGCCAACTACCCGGGGCCAACGTCCTGACTTTC.

In its sample, this clone was seen a few times. The chain joins TRBV7-8 to TRBJ2-7; the match to TRBD1 covers 9 bases. CDR3 length: 15 amino acids. Germline V gene sequence: CDR1 SGHVS, CDR2 FQNEAQ. The trim removed 7 bases at V and 2 bases at J, leaving 9 bases unmatched. CDR3 in amino acids: CASNSGQGKTYEQYV. Here the CDR3 DNA reads TGTGCCAGCAACTCCGGACAGGGGAAAACCTACGAGCAGTACGTC.

The rearrangement links TRBV5-1 to TRBJ2-6; 10 nucleotides line up with TRBD1. The junction had 9 bases not matched to a gene; V was cut back by 5 bases and J by 1 base. The CDR3 covers 18 residues. Per germline, CDR1 SGHRS and CDR2 YFSETQ. CDR3 in DNA: TGCGCCAGCAGTTCCCCCGGGGGACAGGGGTCTGGGGCCAACGTCCTGACTTTC. Translating it yields CASSSPGGQGSGANVLTF.

The rearrangement uses TRBV2 and TRBJ2-2; possible D gene TRBD1, 6 bases. Trimming pared 8 bases from V and 1 base from J, leaving 11 bases between. CDR3 size: 14 residues. Germline V gene data show CDR1 as SNHLY and CDR2 as FYNNEI. The CDR3 DNA is TGTGCCAGCGGGCACAGGGTGAACACCGGGGAGCTGTTTTTT. Translated, it gives CASGHRVNTGELFF.

This rearrangement joins TRBV4-1 to TRBJ2-2; D is unresolved. Trimming removed 1 base from V and 4 bases from J, with 10 bases in between. The CDR3 is made up of 15 amino acids. Germline CDR1 MGHRA, CDR2 YSYEKL. CDR3: CASSQGLRGTGELFF. The CDR3 bases are TGCGCCAGCAGCCAAGGTCTACGAGGCACCGGGGAGCTGTTTTTT.

The V and J genes are TRBV12-3 or TRBV12-4 and TRBJ1-2; maybe TRBD1 (5 bases). The V gene lost 8 bases and the J gene lost 4 bases, with 11 bases spanning the gap. The CDR3 is 12 amino acids. Here the CDR3 DNA reads TGTGCCAGCTCGGGGACTTTCTATGGCTACACCTTC. Translated, it gives CASSGTFYGYTF.

The CDR3 DNA reads TGTGCCAGCAGGGTCCCTCACAGGGGCCAGAACACTGAAGCTTTCTTT. It yields the protein CASRVPHRGQNTEAFF. This chain uses TRBV11-2 with TRBJ1-1; TRBD1 matches 7 bases. Germline V lookup: CDR1 SGHAT, CDR2 FQNNGV. V was clipped by 6 bases and J by 1 base; unmatched bases: 11. The CDR3 sequence is 16 residues long.

The chain combines TRBV4-1 with TRBJ1-2; 7 bases match TRBD1. CDR1 is MGHRA, CDR2 YSYEKL, per germline. The CDR3 has 13 residues. The trim removed 5 bases at V and 2 bases at J, leaving 2 bases unmatched. The CDR3 loop reads CASSTQGNYGYTF. The CDR3 DNA sequence: TGCGCCAGCAGCACACAGGGGAACTATGGCTACACCTTC.

The rearrangement joins TRBV15 to TRBJ2-3; D may be TRBD1 (6 bases). Trimming removed 1 base at V and 0 bases at J, with 11 bases between. The CDR3 has 16 amino acids. CDR1 and CDR2 from the germline V gene are LNHNV and YYDKDF (reference sequence). CDR3 coding DNA: TGTGCCACCAGCAGAGGGACAGCTCCTAGCACAGATACGCAGTATTTT. Translation: CATSRGTAPSTDTQYF. The full variable domain, completed using reference TRBV15 and TRBJ2-3, is DAMVIQNPRYQVTQFGKPVTLSCSQTLNHNVMYWYQQKSSQAPKLLFHYYDKDFNNEADTPDNFQSRRPNTSFCFLDIRSPGLGDTAMYLCATSRGTAPSTDTQYFGPGTRLTVL.

V gene TRBV30 combines with J gene TRBJ1-6; 9 positions match TRBD1. CDR3 length equals 15 residues. In germline, CDR1 is GTSNPN, CDR2 SVGIG (reference sequence). J was trimmed by 5 bases and V by 0 bases; bases with no gene match: 2. The CDR3 DNA sequence: TGTGCCTGGAGTGTACGGGACAGGGATAATTCACCCCTCCACTTT. This translates into CAWSVRDRDNSPLHF.

The gene calls are TRBV9 and TRBJ1-2; TRBD1 aligns across 10 bases. This CDR3 has 20 amino acids. J lost 6 bases, V lost 4 bases, and 24 bases had no gene match. CDR1 and CDR2 (germline): SGDLS, YYNGEE. CDR3 amino acids: CASSTLWGGTGAQNGDGYTF. CDR3 sequence (DNA): TGTGCCAGCAGCACCCTTTGGGGCGGGACAGGGGCCCAGAACGGAGATGGCTACACCTTC.

The rearrangement joins TRBV2 to TRBJ2-3, with 10 positions matching TRBD2. The germline V gene has CDR1 SNHLY and CDR2 FYNNEI. J lost 6 bases, V lost 7 bases, and 19 bases had no gene match. The CDR3 loop spans 18 amino acids. For the CDR3, the DNA is TGTGCCAGCATTCGGGCTAGCGGGGGCCAACGGGCTTTCGATACGCAGTATTTT. This translates into CASIRASGGQRAFDTQYF.

This rearrangement joins TRBV7-9 to TRBJ1-2; D is ambiguous. The germline gives CDR1 SEHNR, CDR2 FQNEAQ (reference sequence). The length of the CDR3 is 12 residues. V was shortened by 4 bases and J by 4 bases, with 7 bases between the two germline ends. CDR3 nucleotides: TGTGCCAGCAGCTCTGAGTTCTATGGCTACACCTTC. Protein product: CASSSEFYGYTF. Full variable domain (rest looked up from reference TRBV7-9 and TRBJ1-2): DTGVSQNPRHKITKRGQNVTFRCDPISEHNRLYWYRQTLGQGPEFLTYFQNEAQLEKSRLLSDRFSAERPKGSFSTLEIQRTEQGDSAMYLCASSSEFYGYTFGSGTRLTVV.

The chain employs TRBV9 and TRBJ2-5; possibly TRBD1 for D (5 bases). Trimming took 3 bases from V and 5 from J, leaving 14 bases between them. This CDR3 region has 14 residues. The germline gives CDR1 SGDLS, CDR2 YYNGEE. The CDR3: CASSEGPVGETQYF. The DNA of the CDR3 is TGTGCCAGCAGCGAGGGGCCGGTGGGGGAGACCCAGTACTTC.

This clone was seen only once. This chain joins TRBV7-8 and TRBJ1-2; a possible D gene is TRBD1 (6 bases). Trimming stripped 3 bases from V and 6 bases from J, with 17 bases between. The CDR3 spans 15 residues. Germline loops: CDR1 SGHVS, CDR2 FQNEAQ. DNA for the CDR3: TGTGCCAGCAGCTTCGGGCAGGGGACGAACGATGGCTACACCTTC. Protein: CASSFGQGTNDGYTF. The full variable domain, its missing parts supplied by reference TRBV7-8 and TRBJ1-2, is GAGVSQSPRYKVAKRGQDVALRCDPISGHVSLFWYQQALGQGPEFLTYFQNEAQLDKSGLPSDRFFAERPEGSVSTLKIQRTQQEDSAVYLCASSFGQGTNDGYTFGSGTRLTVV.

This rearrangement joins TRBV2 to TRBJ1-4, with TRBD1 as a possible D gene (6 bases). There are 16 residues in the CDR3. Germline V gene lookup returns CDR1 SNHLY and CDR2 FYNNEI. V gave up 3 bases and J gave up 0 bases, with 11 bases separating them. CDR3 DNA sequence: TGTGCCAGCAGTGAGTTTAGGACAGCAACTAATGAAAAACTGTTTTTT. Translated, it gives CASSEFRTATNEKLFF.

This chain links TRBV2 with TRBJ2-7; 16 bases agree with TRBD2. The CDR3 length is 17 residues. The junction had 6 bases not matched to a gene; V was cut back by 5 bases and J by 2 bases. The germline gives CDR1 SNHLY, CDR2 FYNNEI. The CDR3 is CASSLSGTSGGAYEQYV. CDR3 nucleotides: TGTGCCAGCAGTCTCTCCGGGACTAGCGGGGGGGCCTACGAGCAGTACGTC.

The chain recombines TRBV7-9 with TRBJ2-3; 13 bases fit TRBD2. The V and J ends lost 6 bases and 4 bases, in that order; junction bases with no gene match: 7. Germline V lookup: CDR1 SEHNR, CDR2 FQNEAQ (reference sequence). This CDR3 has 16 amino acids. This chain's CDR3 is CASREEGLAGSDTQYF. The CDR3 DNA reads TGTGCCAGCAGGGAGGAGGGACTAGCGGGGTCAGATACGCAGTATTTT. The complete variable domain, with remaining parts taken from reference TRBV7-9 and TRBJ2-3, reads DTGVSQNPRHKITKRGQNVTFRCDPISEHNRLYWYRQTLGQGPEFLTYFQNEAQLEKSRLLSDRFSAERPKGSFSTLEIQRTEQGDSAMYLCASREEGLAGSDTQYFGPGTRLTVL.